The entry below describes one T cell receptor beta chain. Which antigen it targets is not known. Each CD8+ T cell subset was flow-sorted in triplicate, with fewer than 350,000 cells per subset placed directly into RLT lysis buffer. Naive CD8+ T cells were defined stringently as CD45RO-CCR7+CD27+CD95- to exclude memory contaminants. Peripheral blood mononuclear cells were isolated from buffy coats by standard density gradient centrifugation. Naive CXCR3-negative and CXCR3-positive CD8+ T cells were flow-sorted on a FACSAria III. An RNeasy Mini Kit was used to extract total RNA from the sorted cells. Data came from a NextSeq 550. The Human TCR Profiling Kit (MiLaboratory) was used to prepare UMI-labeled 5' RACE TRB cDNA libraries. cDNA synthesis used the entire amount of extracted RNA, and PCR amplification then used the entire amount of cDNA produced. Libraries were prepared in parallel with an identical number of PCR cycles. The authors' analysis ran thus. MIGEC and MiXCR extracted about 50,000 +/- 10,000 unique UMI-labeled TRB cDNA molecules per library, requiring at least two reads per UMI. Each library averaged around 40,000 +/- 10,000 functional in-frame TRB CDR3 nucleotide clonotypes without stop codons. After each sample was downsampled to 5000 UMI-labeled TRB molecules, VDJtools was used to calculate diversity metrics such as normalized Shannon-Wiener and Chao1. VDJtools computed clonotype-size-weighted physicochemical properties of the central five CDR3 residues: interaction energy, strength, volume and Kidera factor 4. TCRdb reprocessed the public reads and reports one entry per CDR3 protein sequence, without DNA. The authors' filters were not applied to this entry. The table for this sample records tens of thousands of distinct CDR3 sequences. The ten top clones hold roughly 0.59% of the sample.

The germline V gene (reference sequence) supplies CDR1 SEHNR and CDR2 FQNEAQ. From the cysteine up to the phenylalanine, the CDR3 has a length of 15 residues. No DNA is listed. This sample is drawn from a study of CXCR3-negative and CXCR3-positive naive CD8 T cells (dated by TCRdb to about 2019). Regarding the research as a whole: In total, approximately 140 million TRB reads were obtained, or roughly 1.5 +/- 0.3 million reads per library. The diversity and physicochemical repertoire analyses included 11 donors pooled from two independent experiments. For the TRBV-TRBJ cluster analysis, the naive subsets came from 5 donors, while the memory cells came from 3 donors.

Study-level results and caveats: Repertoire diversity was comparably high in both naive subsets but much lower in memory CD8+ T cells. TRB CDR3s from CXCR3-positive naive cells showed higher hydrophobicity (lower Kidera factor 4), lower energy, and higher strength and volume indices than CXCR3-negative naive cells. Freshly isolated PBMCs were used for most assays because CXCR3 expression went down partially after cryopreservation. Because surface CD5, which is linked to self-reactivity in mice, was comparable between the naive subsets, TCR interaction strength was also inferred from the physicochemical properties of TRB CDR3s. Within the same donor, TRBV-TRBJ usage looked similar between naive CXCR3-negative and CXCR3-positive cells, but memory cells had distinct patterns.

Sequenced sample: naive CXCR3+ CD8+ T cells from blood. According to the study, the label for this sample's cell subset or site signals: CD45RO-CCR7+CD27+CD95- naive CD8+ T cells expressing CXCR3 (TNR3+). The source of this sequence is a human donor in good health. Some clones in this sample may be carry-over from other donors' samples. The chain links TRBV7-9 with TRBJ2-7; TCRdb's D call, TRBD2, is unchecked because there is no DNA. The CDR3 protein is CASSLGATLTYEQYF.